This TCR beta chain was captured in a study of naive and memory T cell subsets. Study-level findings and limits: Over 90% of naive TCR sequences appeared only once after error correction, unlike memory subsets. Clonotypes are single alpha or beta chains, not paired receptors.

This clonotype was counted at least ten times. Its antigen remains unknown. The V and J ends lost 4 bases and 5 bases, in that order; junction bases with no gene match: 4. Looked up from germline, CDR1 is LNHDA and CDR2 is SQIVND (reference sequence). This CDR3 comprises 14 residues. An equimolar mix of two oligonucleotides served as the beta constant-region primer for TRBC1 and TRBC2. TCRdb used MiXCR to reprocess the UMI-ligation and nested PCR reads, holding one entry per CDR3 protein. The data contain 37,000 or so distinct CDR3 sequences, about an eighth of them singletons. The source material was effector memory CD4+ T cells from blood. As for subset: effector memory, CD45RA- CD27-. The chain carries TRBV19 and TRBJ2-4; 8 bases are a match to TRBD1. This TCR was sampled from a human donor in good health. This CDR3 is CASSRTGKENIQYF. CDR3 DNA: TGTGCCAGTAGTAGGACAGGGAAGGAAAACATTCAGTACTTC.